These 11 T cell receptor beta chains came from one sample sequenced in a study of HIV-infected patients and healthy controls (dated by TCRdb to between 2014 and 2016). The library was made by 5' RACE. The instrument was an Illumina MiSeq. Reverse transcription of approximately 500 ng RNA was performed with SuperScript III using primers directed against the alpha and beta constant regions. Separate alpha and beta chain libraries were generated by chain-specific third strand synthesis with multiplexing indices. The public reads were quality trimmed at Q25 with fastp and then assembled into clones with MiXCR by TCRdb, keeping productive beta chains. CDR3 protein duplicates are merged, each entry listing the most common genes and DNA. This sample gives roughly 18,000 distinct CDR3 sequences in total; 10% of them show up just once. Under 4% of the sample is in the top ten clones. Since whole blood was used without any cell fractionation, the repertoire reflected all peripheral T cells in unsorted form.

Specimen: blood. These receptors all stem from an adult in good health.

This clonotype was found a few times. The V call is TRBV7-2, the J call TRBJ2-1; 11 nucleotides agree with TRBD2. The ends lost 0 bases at V and 7 bases at J; junction bases unmatched: 8. Germline V gene sequence: CDR1 SGHTA, CDR2 FQGNSA. This CDR3 is built from 17 residues. The CDR3 DNA reads as TGTGCCAGCAGCTTAGCGATTTTGAGACTAGCGGGAAATGAGCAGTTCTTC. Protein product: CASSLAILRLAGNEQFF.

This clonotype was recorded a few times. The V gene is TRBV12-3 or TRBV12-4, the J gene TRBJ2-1, with D tentatively TRBD2 (7 bases). The CDR3 length is 16 residues. The V and J ends lost 6 bases and 4 bases respectively, with 19 bases between them. CDR3 sequence: CASSTGGRERYNEQFF. The CDR3 DNA is TGTGCCAGCAGCACCGGGGGGCGGGAGAGGTACAATGAGCAGTTCTTC.

The chain uses TRBV4-1 and TRBJ2-1; D gene unclear. This CDR3 has 16 amino acids. V shed 0 bases and J shed 0 bases, with 9 bases lying between them. The germline CDR1 and CDR2 sequences are MGHRA and YSYEKL. The DNA of the CDR3 is TGCGCCAGCAGCCAAGATCCGGCAGTCTCCTACAATGAGCAGTTCTTC. Translation gives CASSQDPAVSYNEQFF.

This clonotype showed up just a few times. The chain combines TRBV7-2 with TRBJ1-4; possibly TRBD1 for D (5 bases). V was clipped by 5 bases and J by 4 bases, with 11 bases between them. The length of the CDR3 is 14 residues. Per the germline V gene, CDR1 is SGHTA and CDR2 is FQGNSA. In nucleotides, the CDR3 is TGTGCCAGCAGCCGACAGAGCCTTAATGAAAAACTGTTTTTT. This codes for CASSRQSLNEKLFF.

There are many counts of this clonotype. V gene TRBV11-2 combines with J gene TRBJ1-1, with 7 positions matching TRBD1. Germline-derived CDR1 and CDR2 are SGHAT and FQNNGV. This CDR3 has 13 amino acids. Trimming cost V 1 base and J 11 bases; bases outside gene matches: 7. The CDR3 sequence: CASSLAGQGGAFF. The CDR3 DNA sequence: TGTGCCAGCAGCTTAGCCGGCCAGGGGGGGGCTTTCTTT. Looking up the rest from reference TRBV11-2 and TRBJ1-1 gives the full variable domain: EAGVAQSPRYKIIEKRQSVAFWCNPISGHATLYWYQQILGQGPKLLIQFQNNGVVDDSQLPKDRFSAERLKGVDSTLKIQPAKLEDSAVYLCASSLAGQGGAFFGQGTRLTVV.

This clonotype is medium-sized within its sample. V usage is TRBV27 and J usage is TRBJ2-5; a weak D match, TRBD1 (6 bases). The ends were cut back, 3 bases at V and 4 bases at J, with 12 bases in the middle. This CDR3 has 14 residues. The germline V gene has CDR1 MNHEY and CDR2 SMNVEV (reference sequence). CDR3 in amino acids: CASSLGIRGETQYF. CDR3 coding DNA: TGTGCCAGCAGTTTGGGGATCAGGGGAGAGACCCAGTACTTC.

The rearrangement links TRBV18 to TRBJ2-1, with TRBD2 matching 9 bases. Germline V gene data show CDR1 as KGHSH and CDR2 as LQKENI. The CDR3 is 15 residues long. The V and J ends lost 6 bases and 9 bases, in that order; junction bases with no gene match: 12. The CDR3 DNA sequence: TGTGCCAGCTCCCAGGGACTAGCAGGAGCTTCTGAGCAGTTCTTC. It specifies CASSQGLAGASEQFF.

There are many counts of this clonotype. The chain carries TRBV25-1 and TRBJ2-1, with 12 bases fitting TRBD2. J was trimmed by 7 bases and V by 1 base; bases with no gene match: 2. Germline V gene lookup returns CDR1 MGHDK and CDR2 SYGVNS. The CDR3 spans 15 residues. CDR3 loop: CASSEFGTSGNEQFF. CDR3 sequence (DNA): TGTGCCAGCAGTGAATTTGGGACTAGCGGGAATGAGCAGTTCTTC.

This clonotype appeared a few times. This rearrangement joins TRBV3-1 to TRBJ2-3, with D possibly matching TRBD2 (5 bases). Germline-derived CDR1 and CDR2 are LGHDT and YNNKEL (reference sequence). V was clipped by 0 bases and J by 3 bases, with 13 bases between them. The CDR3 covers 16 residues. CDR3 sequence (DNA): TGTGCCAGCAGCCAAGAACGTTATCCGGGGACAGATACGCAGTATTTT. This codes for CASSQERYPGTDTQYF.

This clonotype has at least ten counts. This chain connects TRBV18 to TRBJ2-1, with TRBD2 matching 9 bases. The CDR3 is 18 residues long. The junction had 18 bases not matched to a gene; V was cut back by 6 bases and J by 6 bases. Germline values: CDR1 KGHSH, CDR2 LQKENI. CDR3 bases: TGTGCCAGCTCCCCAAACACCGGGACTAGCAGTAACGGCAATGAGCAGTTCTTC. Residues: CASSPNTGTSSNGNEQFF.

This clonotype turned up a few times. The gene calls are TRBV18 and TRBJ2-1; TRBD2 matches 9 bases. V dropped 3 bases and J dropped 5; count of bases not matched to a gene: 5. CDR1 is KGHSH, CDR2 LQKENI, per germline. The CDR3 length is 15 residues. The CDR3 DNA sequence: TGTGCCAGCTCACCGACTAGCGGAGACCACAATGAGCAGTTCTTC. Translation gives CASSPTSGDHNEQFF. The full variable domain, its missing parts supplied by reference TRBV18 and TRBJ2-1, is NAGVMQNPRHLVRRRGQEARLRCSPMKGHSHVYWYRQLPEEGLKFMVYLQKENIIDESGMPKERFSAEFPKEGPSILRIQQVVRGDSAAYFCASSPTSGDHNEQFFGPGTRLTVL.